What follows is one T cell receptor beta chain and its context. This specimen belongs to a study of long-term antiretroviral therapy in people with HIV. The assay, immunoSEQ v3.0, was run at survey level. This table comes from immunoSEQ multiplex PCR, and its TCRdb copy is limited to in-frame clones, with some not included. The table has fewer than 8,000 clones, roughly 67% seen once; the top ten hold about 30%. Trimming cost V 1 base and J 8 bases; bases outside gene matches: 4. Germline CDR1 reads MNHNS; CDR2 reads SASEGT. CDR3 length: 15 amino acids. Until DNA extraction, the samples held between about 0.9-10 million cryopreserved PBMC.

The specimen comprised unsorted PBMCs, sampled 0.2 years after starting antiretroviral therapy. The chain has TRBV6-1 and TRBJ2-1, with 11 positions matching TRBD1. This clonotype was sampled from a man aged 40-49 years with HIV. The CDR3 DNA reads as TGTGCCAGCAGTGAAGTTTGGGACAGGGGGTATGAGCAGTTCTTC. It yields the protein CASSEVWDRGYEQFF.